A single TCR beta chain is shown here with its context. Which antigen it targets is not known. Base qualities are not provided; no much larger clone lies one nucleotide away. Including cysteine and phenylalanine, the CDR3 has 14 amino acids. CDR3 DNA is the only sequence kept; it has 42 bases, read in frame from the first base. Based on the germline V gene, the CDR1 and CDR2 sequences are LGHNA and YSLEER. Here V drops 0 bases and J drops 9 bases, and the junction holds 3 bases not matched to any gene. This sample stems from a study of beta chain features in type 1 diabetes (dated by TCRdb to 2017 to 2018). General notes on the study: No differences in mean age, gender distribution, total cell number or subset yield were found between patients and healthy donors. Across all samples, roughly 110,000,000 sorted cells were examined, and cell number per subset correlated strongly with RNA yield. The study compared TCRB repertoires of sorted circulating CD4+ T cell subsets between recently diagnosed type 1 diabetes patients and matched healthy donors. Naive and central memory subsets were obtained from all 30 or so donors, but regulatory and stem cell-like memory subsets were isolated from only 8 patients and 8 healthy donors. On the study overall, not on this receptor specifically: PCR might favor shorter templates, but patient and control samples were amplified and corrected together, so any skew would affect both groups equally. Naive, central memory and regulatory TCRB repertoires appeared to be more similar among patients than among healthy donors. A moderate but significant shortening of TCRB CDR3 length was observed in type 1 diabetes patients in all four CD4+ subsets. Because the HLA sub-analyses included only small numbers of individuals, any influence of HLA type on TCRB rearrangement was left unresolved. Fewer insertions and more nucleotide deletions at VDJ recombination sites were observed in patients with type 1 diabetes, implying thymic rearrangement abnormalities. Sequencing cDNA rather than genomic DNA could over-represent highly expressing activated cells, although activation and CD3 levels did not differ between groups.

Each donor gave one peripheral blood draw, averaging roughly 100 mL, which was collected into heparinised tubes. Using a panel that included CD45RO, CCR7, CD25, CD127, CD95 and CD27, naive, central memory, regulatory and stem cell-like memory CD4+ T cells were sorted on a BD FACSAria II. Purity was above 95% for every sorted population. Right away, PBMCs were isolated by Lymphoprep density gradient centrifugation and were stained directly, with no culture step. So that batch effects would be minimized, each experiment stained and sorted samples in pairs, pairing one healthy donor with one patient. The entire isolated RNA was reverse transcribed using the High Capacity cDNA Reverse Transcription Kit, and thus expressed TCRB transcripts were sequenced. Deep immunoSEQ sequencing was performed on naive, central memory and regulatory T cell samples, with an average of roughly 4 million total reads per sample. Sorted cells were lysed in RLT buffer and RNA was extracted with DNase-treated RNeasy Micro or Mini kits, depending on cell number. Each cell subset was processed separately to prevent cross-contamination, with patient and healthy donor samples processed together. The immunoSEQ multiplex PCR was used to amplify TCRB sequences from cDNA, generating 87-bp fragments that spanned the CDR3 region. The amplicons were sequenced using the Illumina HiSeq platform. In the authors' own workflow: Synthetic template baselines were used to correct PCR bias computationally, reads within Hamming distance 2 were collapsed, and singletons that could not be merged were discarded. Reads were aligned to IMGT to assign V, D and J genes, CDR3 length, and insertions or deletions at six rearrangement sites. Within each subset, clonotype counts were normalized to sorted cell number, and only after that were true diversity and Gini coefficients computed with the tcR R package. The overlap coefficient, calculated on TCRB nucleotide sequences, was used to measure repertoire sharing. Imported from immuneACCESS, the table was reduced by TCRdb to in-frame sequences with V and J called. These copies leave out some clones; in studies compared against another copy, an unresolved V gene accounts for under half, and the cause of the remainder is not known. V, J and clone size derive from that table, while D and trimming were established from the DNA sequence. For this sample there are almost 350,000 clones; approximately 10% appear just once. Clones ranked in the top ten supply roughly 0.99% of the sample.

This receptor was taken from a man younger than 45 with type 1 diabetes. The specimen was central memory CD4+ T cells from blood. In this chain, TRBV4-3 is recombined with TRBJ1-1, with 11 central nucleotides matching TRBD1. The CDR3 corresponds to CASSQDGQGAQAFF. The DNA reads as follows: TGCGCCAGCAGCCAAGACGGACAGGGGGCGCAAGCTTTCTTT.